The rows below give T cell receptor beta chains drawn from one sample of a study of blood T cell repertoires in COVID-19. Sequencing used immunoSEQ multiplex PCR; TCRdb keeps in-frame clones, though not all of them. The data show roughly 200,000 clones, with around four fifths seen just once and approximately 8.6% held by the top ten. Sequenced: peripheral blood. All receptors come from a man aged 35 to 55 with active or convalescent COVID-19. CDR3s include the opening cysteine and the closing phenylalanine or tryptophan. The D gene is left open where the match is weak. The size field is filled for only some rows; it gives once, few, many or a size class.

>TRBV30|14|once|NA|TRBJ2-1
TGTGCCTGGAGTGTAAGCGGCCCCTACAATGAGCAGTTCTTC
CAWSVSGPYNEQFF
>TRBV29-1|11|few|NA|TRBJ2-5
TGCAGCGTTGAGCGGTTGGAGACCCAGTACTTC
CSVERLETQYF
>TRBV19|14|NA|NA|TRBJ1-2
TGTGCCAGTAGTATCTCGCAGGGAAACTATGGCTACACCTTC
CASSISQGNYGYTF
>TRBV29-1|14|few|NA|TRBJ1-3
TGCAGCGTTATCCGGGCCGGCGGGGGAAACACCATATATTTT
CSVIRAGGGNTIYF
>TRBV7-3|19|NA|NA|TRBJ2-1
TGTGCCAGCAGCTTAAATCGGGGGATAAGGGAGACGGTTTTGGATGAGCAGTTCTTC
CASSLNRGIRETVLDEQFF
>TRBV30|13|NA|TRBD1|TRBJ1-1
TGTGCCTGGGCGAAGGGGGCATACACTGAAGCTTTCTTT
CAWAKGAYTEAFF
>TRBV30|13|once|NA|TRBJ1-5
TGTGCCTGGAGTGTACAGGCCAGGGAGCCCCAGCATTTT
CAWSVQAREPQHF
>TRBV19|18|NA|TRBD2|TRBJ2-4
TGTGCCACTTCCGTTAGCGGGATTCTTACTTTAGCCAAAAACATTCAGTACTTC
CATSVSGILTLAKNIQYF
>TRBV7-9|12|NA|NA|TRBJ2-1
TGTGCCAACAAAGGGGTTTATGATGAGCAGTTCTTC
CANKGVYDEQFF
>TRBV9|14|NA|NA|TRBJ1-6
TGTGCCAGCAGCGTAGCAGCAGGGTCTGCACCCCTCCACTTT
CASSVAAGSAPLHF
>TRBV9|14|NA|TRBD2|TRBJ2-7
TGTGCCAGCAGCGTGTCAGCGGGAGGCCACGAGCAGTACTTC
CASSVSAGGHEQYF
>TRBV14|14|NA|NA|TRBJ1-1
TGTGCCAGCAGCCCCCGACGGTCGGGGGCTGAAGCTTTCTTT
CASSPRRSGAEAFF
>TRBV9|15|NA|TRBD2|TRBJ2-7
TGTGCCAGCAGCGTAGCGGGGGGGCTAGGTGAGGAGCAGTACTTC
CASSVAGGLGEEQYF
>TRBV11-3|13|NA|NA|TRBJ2-2
TGTGCCAGCAGCTCCAGGGTTGGCGGGGAGCTGTTTTTT
CASSSRVGGELFF
>TRBV9|16|NA|NA|TRBJ1-2
TGTGCCAGCAGCGGAACACCCGGGATCTCGAACTATGGCTACACCTTC
CASSGTPGISNYGYTF
>TRBV19|14|NA|NA|TRBJ1-3
TGTGCCAGTAGTATAGGGGCATCGGGAAACACCATATATTTT
CASSIGASGNTIYF
>TRBV19|14|once|NA|TRBJ2-2
TGTGCCAGTAGTATAGGAGGGGGTGCCGGGGAGCTGTTTTTT
CASSIGGGAGELFF
>TRBV2|11|NA|NA|TRBJ2-1
TGTGCCAGCAGCAATCAGGGATGGGAGTTCTTC
CASSNQGWEFF
>TRBV9|15|few|NA|TRBJ2-2
TGTGCCAGCAGCGTAGCCAACACCCGGGGCGGGGAGCTGTTTTTT
CASSVANTRGGELFF